The 3 T cell receptor beta chains below all came from one sample that was sequenced in a study of T cell responses to AZD1222 COVID-19 vaccine. TCRdb's table, derived via immunoSEQ multiplex PCR, lists solely in-frame clones and lacks some. The sample lists fewer than 110,000 clones, around 83% seen once, with 1.4% in the top ten. The sample here was peripheral blood, taken on day 0 of AZD1222 vaccination. The receptors come from an adult in good health.

The chain links TRBV15 to TRBJ2-2, with 9 bases that match TRBD2. The germline CDR1 and CDR2 sequences are LNHNV and YYDKDF (reference sequence). The CDR3 is 18 residues long. V lost 2 bases, J lost 0 bases, and 7 bases stayed unmatched. The CDR3, as DNA: TGTGCCACCAGCAGATCGAGCGTAGCGGGAGCGAACACCGGGGAGCTGTTTTTT. Translating gives CATSRSSVAGANTGELFF. The variable domain in full, completed from reference TRBV15 and TRBJ2-2, reads DAMVIQNPRYQVTQFGKPVTLSCSQTLNHNVMYWYQQKSSQAPKLLFHYYDKDFNNEADTPDNFQSRRPNTSFCFLDIRSPGLGDTAMYLCATSRSSVAGANTGELFFGEGSRLTVL.

V and J are TRBV4-3 and TRBJ1-3; D remains ambiguous. CDR1 is LGHNA, CDR2 YSLEER, per germline. The length of the CDR3 is 13 residues. The germline V and J ends were trimmed by 2 bases and 4 bases, with 6 bases remaining between them. CDR3 in DNA: TGCGCCAGCAGCCAAACCGGGGGAAACACCATATATTTT. Its protein product is CASSQTGGNTIYF.

The gene calls are TRBV18 and TRBJ1-5, with 8 nucleotides matching TRBD1. V lost 3 bases and J lost 5; bases outside the gene matches: 15. The CDR3 contains 18 residues. Germline-derived CDR1 and CDR2 are KGHSH and LQKENI. CDR3 residues: CASSPRAGGINVDQPQHF. The CDR3 bases are TGTGCCAGCTCACCCCGTGCAGGGGGCATAAATGTCGATCAGCCCCAGCATTTT.